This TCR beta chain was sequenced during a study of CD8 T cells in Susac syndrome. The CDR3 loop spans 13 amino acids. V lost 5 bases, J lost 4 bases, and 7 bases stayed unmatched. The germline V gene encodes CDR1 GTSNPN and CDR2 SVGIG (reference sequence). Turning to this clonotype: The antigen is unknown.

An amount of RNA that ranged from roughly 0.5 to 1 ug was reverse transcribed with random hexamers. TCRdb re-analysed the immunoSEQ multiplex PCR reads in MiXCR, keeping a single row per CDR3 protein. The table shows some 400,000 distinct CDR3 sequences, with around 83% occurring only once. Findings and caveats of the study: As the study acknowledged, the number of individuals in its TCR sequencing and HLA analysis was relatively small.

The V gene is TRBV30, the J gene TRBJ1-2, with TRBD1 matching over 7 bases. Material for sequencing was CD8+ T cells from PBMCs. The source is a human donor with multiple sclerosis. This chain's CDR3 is CAWGETGTYGYTF. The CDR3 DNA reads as TGTGCCTGGGGGGAGACAGGGACCTATGGCTACACCTTC.